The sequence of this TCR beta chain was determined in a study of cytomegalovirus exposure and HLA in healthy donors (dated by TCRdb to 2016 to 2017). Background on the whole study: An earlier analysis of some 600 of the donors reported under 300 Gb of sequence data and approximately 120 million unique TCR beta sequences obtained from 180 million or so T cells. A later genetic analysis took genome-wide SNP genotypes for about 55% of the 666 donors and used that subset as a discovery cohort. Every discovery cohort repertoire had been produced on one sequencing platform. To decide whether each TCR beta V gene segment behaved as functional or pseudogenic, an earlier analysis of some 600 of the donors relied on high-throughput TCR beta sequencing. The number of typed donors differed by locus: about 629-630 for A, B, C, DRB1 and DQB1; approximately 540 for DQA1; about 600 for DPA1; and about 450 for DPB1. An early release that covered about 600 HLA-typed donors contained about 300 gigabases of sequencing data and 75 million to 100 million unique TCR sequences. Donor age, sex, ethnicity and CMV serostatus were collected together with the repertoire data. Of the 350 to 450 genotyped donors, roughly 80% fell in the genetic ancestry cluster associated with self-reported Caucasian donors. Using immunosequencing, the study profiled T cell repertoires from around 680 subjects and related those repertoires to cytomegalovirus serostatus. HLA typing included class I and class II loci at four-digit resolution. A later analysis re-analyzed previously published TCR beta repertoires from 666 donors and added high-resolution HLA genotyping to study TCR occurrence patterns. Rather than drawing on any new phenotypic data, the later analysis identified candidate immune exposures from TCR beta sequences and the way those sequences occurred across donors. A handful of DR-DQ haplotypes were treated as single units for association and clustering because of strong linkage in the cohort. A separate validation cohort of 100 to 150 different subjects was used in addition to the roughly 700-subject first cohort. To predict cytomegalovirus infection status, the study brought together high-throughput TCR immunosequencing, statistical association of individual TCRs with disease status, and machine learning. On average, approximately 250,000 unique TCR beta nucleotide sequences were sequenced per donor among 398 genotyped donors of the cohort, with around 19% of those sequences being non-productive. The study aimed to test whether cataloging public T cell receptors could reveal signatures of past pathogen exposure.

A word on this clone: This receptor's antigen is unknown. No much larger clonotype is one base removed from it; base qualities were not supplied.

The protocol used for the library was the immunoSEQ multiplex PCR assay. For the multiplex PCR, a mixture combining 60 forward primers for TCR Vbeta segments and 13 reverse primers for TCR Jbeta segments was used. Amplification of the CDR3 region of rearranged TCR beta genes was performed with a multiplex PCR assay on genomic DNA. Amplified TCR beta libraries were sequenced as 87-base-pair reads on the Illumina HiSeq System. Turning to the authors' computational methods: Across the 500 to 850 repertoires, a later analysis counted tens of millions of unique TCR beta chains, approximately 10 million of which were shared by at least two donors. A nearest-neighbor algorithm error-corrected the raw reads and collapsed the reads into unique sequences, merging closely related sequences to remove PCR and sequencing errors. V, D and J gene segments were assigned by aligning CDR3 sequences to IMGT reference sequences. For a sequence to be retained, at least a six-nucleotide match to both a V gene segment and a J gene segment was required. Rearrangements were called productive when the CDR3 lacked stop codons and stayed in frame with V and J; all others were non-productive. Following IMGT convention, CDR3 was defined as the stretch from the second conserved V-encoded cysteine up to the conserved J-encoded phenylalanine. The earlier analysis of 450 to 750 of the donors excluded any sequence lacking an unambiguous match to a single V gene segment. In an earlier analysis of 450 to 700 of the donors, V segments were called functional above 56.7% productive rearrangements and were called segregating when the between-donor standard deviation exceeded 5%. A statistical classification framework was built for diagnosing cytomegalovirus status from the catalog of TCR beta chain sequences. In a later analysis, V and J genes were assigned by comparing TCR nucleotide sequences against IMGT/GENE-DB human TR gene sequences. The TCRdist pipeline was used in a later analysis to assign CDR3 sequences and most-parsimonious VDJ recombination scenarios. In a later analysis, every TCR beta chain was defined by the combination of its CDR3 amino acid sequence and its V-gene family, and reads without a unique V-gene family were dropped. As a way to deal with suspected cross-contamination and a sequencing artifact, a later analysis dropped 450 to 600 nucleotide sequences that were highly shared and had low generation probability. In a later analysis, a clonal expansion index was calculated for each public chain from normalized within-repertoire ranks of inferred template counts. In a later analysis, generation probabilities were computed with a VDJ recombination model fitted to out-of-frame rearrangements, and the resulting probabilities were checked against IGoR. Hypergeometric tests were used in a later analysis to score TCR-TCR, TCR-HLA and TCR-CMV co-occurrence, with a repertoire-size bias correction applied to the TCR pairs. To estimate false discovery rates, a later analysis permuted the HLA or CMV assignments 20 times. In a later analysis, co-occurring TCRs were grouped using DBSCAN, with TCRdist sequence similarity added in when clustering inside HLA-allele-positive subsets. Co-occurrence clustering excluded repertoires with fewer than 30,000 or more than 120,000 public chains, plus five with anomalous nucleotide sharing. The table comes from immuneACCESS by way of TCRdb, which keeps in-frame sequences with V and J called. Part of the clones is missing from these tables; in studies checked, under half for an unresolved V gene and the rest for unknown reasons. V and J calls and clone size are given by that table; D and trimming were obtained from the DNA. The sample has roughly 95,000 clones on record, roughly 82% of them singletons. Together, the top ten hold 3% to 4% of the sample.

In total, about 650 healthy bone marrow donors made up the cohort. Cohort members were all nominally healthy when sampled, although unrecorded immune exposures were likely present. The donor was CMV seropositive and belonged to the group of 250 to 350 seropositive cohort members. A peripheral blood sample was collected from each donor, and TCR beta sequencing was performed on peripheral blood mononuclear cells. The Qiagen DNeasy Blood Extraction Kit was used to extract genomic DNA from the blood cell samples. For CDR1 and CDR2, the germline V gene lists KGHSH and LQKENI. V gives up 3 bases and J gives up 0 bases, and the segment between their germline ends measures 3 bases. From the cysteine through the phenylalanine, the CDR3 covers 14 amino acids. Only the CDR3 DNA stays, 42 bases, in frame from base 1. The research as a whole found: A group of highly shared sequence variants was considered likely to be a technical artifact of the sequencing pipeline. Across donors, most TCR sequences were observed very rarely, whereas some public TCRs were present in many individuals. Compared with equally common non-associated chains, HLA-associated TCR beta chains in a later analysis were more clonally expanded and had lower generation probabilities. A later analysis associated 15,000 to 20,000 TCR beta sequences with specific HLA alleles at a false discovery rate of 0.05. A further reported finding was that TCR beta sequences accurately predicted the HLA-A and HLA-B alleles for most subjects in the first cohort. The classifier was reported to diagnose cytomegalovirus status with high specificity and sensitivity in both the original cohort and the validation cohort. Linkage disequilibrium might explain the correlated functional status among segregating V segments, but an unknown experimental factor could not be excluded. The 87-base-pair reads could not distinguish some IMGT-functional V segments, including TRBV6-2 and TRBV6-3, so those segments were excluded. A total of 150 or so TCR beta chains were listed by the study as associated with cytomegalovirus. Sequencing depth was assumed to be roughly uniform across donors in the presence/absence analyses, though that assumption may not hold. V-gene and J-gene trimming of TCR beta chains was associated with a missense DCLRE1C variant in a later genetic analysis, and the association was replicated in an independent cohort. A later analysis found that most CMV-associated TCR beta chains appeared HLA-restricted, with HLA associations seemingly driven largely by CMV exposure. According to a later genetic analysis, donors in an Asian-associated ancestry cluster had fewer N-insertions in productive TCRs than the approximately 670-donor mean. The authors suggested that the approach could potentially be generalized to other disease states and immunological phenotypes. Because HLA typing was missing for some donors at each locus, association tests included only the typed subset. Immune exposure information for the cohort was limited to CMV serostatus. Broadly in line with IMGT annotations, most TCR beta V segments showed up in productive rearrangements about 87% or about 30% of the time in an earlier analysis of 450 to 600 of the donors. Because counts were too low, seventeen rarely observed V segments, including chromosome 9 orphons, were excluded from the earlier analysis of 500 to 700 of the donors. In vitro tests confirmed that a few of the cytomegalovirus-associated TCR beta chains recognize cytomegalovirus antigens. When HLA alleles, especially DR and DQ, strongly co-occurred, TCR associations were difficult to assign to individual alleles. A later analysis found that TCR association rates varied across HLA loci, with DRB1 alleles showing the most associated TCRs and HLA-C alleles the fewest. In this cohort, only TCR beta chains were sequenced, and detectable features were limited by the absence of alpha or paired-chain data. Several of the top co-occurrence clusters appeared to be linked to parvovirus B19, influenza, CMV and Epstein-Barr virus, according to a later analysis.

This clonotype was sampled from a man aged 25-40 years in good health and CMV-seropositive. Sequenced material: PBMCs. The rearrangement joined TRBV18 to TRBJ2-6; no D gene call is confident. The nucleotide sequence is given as TGTGCCAGCTCACCCAACTCTGGGGCCAACGTCCTGACTTTC. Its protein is CASSPNSGANVLTF.